This is a list of T cell receptor beta chains from one sample in a study of Ad26.COV2.S vaccination and SARS-CoV-2 variants. Some clones are missing from TCRdb's copy, which holds only in-frame ones; the method was immunoSEQ multiplex PCR. The sample yields 300,000 to 400,000 clones, roughly 87% seen once. The sample in question was peripheral blood, obtained in a trial of Ad26.COV2.S vaccine versus placebo. The receptors come from a person between 18 and 59 years old who received the Ad26.COV2.S COVID-19 vaccine or a placebo. CDR3s include the opening cysteine and the closing phenylalanine or tryptophan. A D gene is named only where the DNA matches it firmly. Clone size appears in some rows only: once, few, many, or a class for an expanded clone.

j_call	v_call	d_call	clone_size	cdr3_aa	cdr3_nt
TRBJ1-2	TRBV4-3	NA	NA	CASSQEADNYGYTF	TGCGCCAGCAGCCAAGAAGCAGATAACTATGGCTACACCTTC
TRBJ2-1	TRBV5-6	NA	NA	CASSLTRGSLSYNEQFF	TGTGCCAGCAGCTTAACGCGTGGGAGTCTCTCCTACAATGAGCAGTTCTTC
TRBJ2-5	TRBV3-1/TRBV3-2	TRBD2	NA	CASSPSPSGGEETQYF	TGTGCCAGCAGCCCCAGCCCGAGCGGGGGAGAAGAGACCCAGTACTTC
TRBJ1-2	TRBV9	NA	NA	CASSVGSGPTSGYTF	TGTGCCAGCAGCGTAGGATCAGGGCCGACCTCTGGCTACACCTTC
TRBJ1-1	TRBV7-3	TRBD1	NA	CASSLTGGAGATEAFF	TGTGCCAGCAGCTTAACAGGGGGCGCAGGGGCCACTGAAGCTTTCTTT
TRBJ2-1	TRBV4-2	TRBD2	NA	CASSQGTGGSYNEQFF	TGTGCCAGCAGCCAAGGGACGGGGGGCTCCTACAATGAGCAGTTCTTC
TRBJ1-1	TRBV3-1/TRBV3-2	TRBD1	NA	CASSQLTTGDTEAFF	TGTGCCAGCAGCCAACTCACGACAGGGGACACTGAAGCTTTCTTT
TRBJ1-1	TRBV11-2	NA	once	CASSPWGPVNTEAFF	TGTGCCAGCAGCCCCTGGGGGCCGGTGAACACTGAAGCTTTCTTT
TRBJ2-2	TRBV29-1	NA	NA	CSVEDGGPGGELFF	TGCAGCGTCGAAGACGGGGGGCCTGGCGGGGAGCTGTTTTTT
TRBJ2-7	TRBV4-1	TRBD1	NA	CASSQEGGQAAYEQYF	TGCGCCAGCAGCCAAGAGGGGGGACAGGCAGCCTACGAGCAGTACTTC
TRBJ2-1	TRBV5-4	NA	NA	CASSPTSRVRSYNEQFF	TGTGCCAGCAGCCCCACTAGCAGGGTAAGGTCCTACAATGAGCAGTTCTTC
TRBJ2-7	TRBV10-3	TRBD1	once	CAISITGDYEQYF	TGTGCCATCAGTATTACAGGGGACTACGAGCAGTACTTC
TRBJ2-1	TRBV30	TRBD2	NA	CAWSVLAGGPSEQFF	TGTGCCTGGAGTGTATTGGCGGGGGGTCCAAGTGAGCAGTTCTTC
TRBJ2-5	TRBV7-9	TRBD2	NA	CASTPPDRVLAGGQETQYF	TGTGCCAGCACTCCTCCGGACAGGGTGCTAGCGGGGGGACAAGAGACCCAGTACTTC
TRBJ2-7	TRBV6-5	TRBD2	few	CASRSSGGPWDEQYF	TGTGCCAGCAGATCTAGCGGGGGGCCTTGGGACGAGCAGTACTTC
TRBJ1-1	TRBV7-3	TRBD1	NA	CASSLTAKGQGSEAFF	TGTGCCAGCAGCTTAACCGCTAAGGGACAGGGGTCTGAAGCTTTCTTT
TRBJ1-2	TRBV2	NA	NA	CASSKARDLNYGYTF	TGTGCCAGCAGTAAGGCCCGGGACCTCAACTATGGCTACACCTTC
TRBJ1-1	TRBV5-4	TRBD1	NA	CASSAWDRLYTEAFF	TGTGCCAGCAGCGCGTGGGACAGGTTATACACTGAAGCTTTCTTT
TRBJ1-4	TRBV7-6	NA	NA	CASSLVKGHATNEKLFF	TGTGCCAGCAGCTTAGTGAAGGGACATGCAACTAATGAAAAACTGTTTTTT
TRBJ1-3	TRBV5-5	NA	once	CASSPMTSGNTIYF	TGTGCCAGCAGCCCCATGACCTCTGGAAACACCATATATTTT
TRBJ1-3	TRBV9	NA	once	CASSLGAALHSGNTIYF	TGTGCCAGCAGCCTTGGGGCAGCGCTTCACTCTGGAAACACCATATATTTT
TRBJ2-2	TRBV27	TRBD1	NA	CASRLGQGASGELFF	TGTGCCAGCAGGCTGGGACAGGGCGCGTCCGGGGAGCTGTTTTTT
TRBJ2-7	TRBV18	NA	NA	CASSPGFPYEQYF	TGTGCCAGCTCACCGGGGTTTCCCTACGAGCAGTACTTC
TRBJ1-2	TRBV30	NA	NA	CAWSGSNYGYTF	TGTGCCTGGAGTGGCTCTAACTATGGCTACACCTTC
TRBJ1-5	TRBV2	NA	NA	CASSADNQPQHF	TGTGCCAGCAGTGCGGACAATCAGCCCCAGCATTTT
TRBJ2-1	TRBV11-2	TRBD2	NA	CASSLATGGHYNEQFF	TGTGCCAGCAGCTTAGCCACGGGGGGGCACTACAATGAGCAGTTCTTC
TRBJ2-3	TRBV9	NA	NA	CASSVVDTGRTDTQYF	TGTGCCAGCAGCGTAGTTGATACGGGGAGAACAGATACGCAGTATTTT
TRBJ2-7	TRBV2	NA	once	CASRSRLLGYEQYF	TGTGCCAGCAGGAGCCGACTCCTCGGCTACGAGCAGTACTTC
TRBJ1-1	TRBV30	NA	NA	CAWSEAHQNTEAFF	TGTGCCTGGAGTGAGGCTCACCAGAACACTGAAGCTTTCTTT
TRBJ2-2	TRBV7-9	NA	NA	CASSLATPGGTGELFF	TGTGCCAGCAGCTTAGCAACTCCTGGGGGGACCGGGGAGCTGTTTTTT
TRBJ1-2	TRBV7-9	NA	few	CASSPDGGEGYTF	TGTGCCAGCAGCCCCGATGGAGGGGAAGGCTACACCTTC
TRBJ2-1	TRBV5-1	TRBD1	NA	CASNPGQGGNEQFF	TGCGCCAGCAACCCGGGACAGGGAGGCAATGAGCAGTTCTTC
TRBJ2-2	TRBV7-3	NA	few	CATRGNYPNTGELFF	TGTGCCACCCGGGGGAATTACCCTAACACCGGGGAGCTGTTTTTT
TRBJ1-5	TRBV28	NA	once	CASSLNEPQHF	TGTGCCAGCAGTTTGAATGAGCCCCAGCATTTT
TRBJ2-5	TRBV6-5	NA	NA	CASSYALAIPGTQYF	TGTGCCAGCAGTTACGCACTAGCAATCCCGGGTACCCAGTACTTC
TRBJ2-2	TRBV5-6	TRBD1	once	CASSLGQGAITGELFF	TGTGCCAGCAGCTTGGGACAGGGGGCGATCACCGGGGAGCTGTTTTTT
TRBJ2-1	TRBV5-1	NA	NA	CASSLEGNEQFF	TGCGCCAGCAGCTTGGAAGGAAATGAGCAGTTCTTC
TRBJ2-5	TRBV7-9	NA	NA	CASSFLWVETQYF	TGTGCCAGCAGCTTTTTATGGGTAGAGACCCAGTACTTC
TRBJ1-2	TRBV19	TRBD1	NA	CASSPLQGDYGYTF	TGTGCCAGTAGTCCCCTACAGGGGGACTATGGCTACACCTTC
TRBJ2-7	TRBV29-1	NA	NA	CSVDLEGYEQYF	TGCAGCGTTGACTTGGAGGGTTACGAGCAGTACTTC
TRBJ2-2	TRBV7-3	NA	NA	CASSLFSGENTGELFF	TGTGCCAGCAGCTTATTTTCGGGAGAGAACACCGGGGAGCTGTTTTTT
TRBJ2-2	TRBV5-6	TRBD2	NA	CASSLAGGRNTGELFF	TGTGCCAGCAGCTTGGCGGGGGGGCGAAACACCGGGGAGCTGTTTTTT
TRBJ1-1	TRBV6-5	NA	NA	CASSLRVTSTEAFF	TGTGCCAGCAGTCTCAGGGTGACAAGCACTGAAGCTTTCTTT
TRBJ2-5	TRBV13	NA	NA	CASSLTEDQETQYF	TGTGCCAGCAGCTTAACGGAGGATCAAGAGACCCAGTACTTC
TRBJ2-7	TRBV19	NA	NA	CASSINGVRGPTYEQYF	TGTGCCAGTAGTATAAATGGGGTGCGGGGGCCTACCTACGAGCAGTACTTC
TRBJ2-5	TRBV19	TRBD1	NA	CASSPKGASPQETQYF	TGTGCCAGTAGTCCAAAGGGGGCATCTCCCCAAGAGACCCAGTACTTC
TRBJ2-2	TRBV29-1	TRBD1	NA	CSVGTGNTGELFF	TGCAGCGTTGGGACAGGGAACACCGGGGAGCTGTTTTTT
TRBJ2-3	TRBV20-1	NA	NA	CSARRVDTQYF	TGCAGTGCTCGACGGGTAGATACGCAGTATTTT
TRBJ1-5	TRBV2	NA	once	CASRGVTDIDSNQPQHF	TGTGCCAGCAGGGGGGTGACAGATATCGATAGCAATCAGCCCCAGCATTTT
TRBJ1-1	TRBV9	NA	NA	CASSVAMNTEAFF	TGTGCCAGCAGCGTAGCGATGAACACTGAAGCTTTCTTT